Shown below are 4 T cell receptor beta chains from a single sample sequenced in a study of cytomegalovirus exposure and HLA in healthy donors. A multiplex PCR was run with 60 Vbeta primers and 13 Jbeta primers. Only in-frame clones appear in the TCRdb table, and some are missing; sequencing was by immunoSEQ multiplex PCR. In the table there are under 150,000 clones, roughly four fifths of which are singletons. Input material: PBMCs. Receptors originate from a woman in her forties or fifties in good health and CMV-seropositive.

The chain couples TRBV18 to TRBJ2-6; TRBD2 agrees at 8 bases. This CDR3 spans 19 amino acids. J gave up 0 bases and V 5 bases, and 12 bases lay outside the gene matches. CDR1 and CDR2 (germline): KGHSH, LQKENI. The CDR3 here is CASSSNGGGAGSGANVLTF. Written as DNA, the CDR3 is TGTGCCAGCTCATCCAACGGGGGGGGCGCAGGCTCTGGGGCCAACGTCCTGACTTTC.

On this clone itself: Other nucleotide sequences from this sample produce the same CDR3. This rearrangement joins TRBV9 to TRBJ2-7; TRBD1 might be the D (6 bases). The V end lost 2 bases, the J end lost 2 bases, and 14 bases lay between the germline ends. The CDR3 consists of 15 residues. CDR1 and CDR2 (germline): SGDLS, YYNGEE. For the CDR3, the DNA is TGTGCCAGCAGCGTCTCTTTGGACAGAGCCTACGAGCAGTACTTC. This translates into CASSVSLDRAYEQYF.

The gene calls are TRBV5-1 and TRBJ1-2; 7 positions agree with TRBD1. Germline values: CDR1 SGHRS, CDR2 YFSETQ. The CDR3 sequence is 16 residues long. V lost 2 bases and J lost 2; bases outside the gene matches: 9. CDR3 in amino acids: CASSLDRQGVNYGYTF. The CDR3 DNA reads as TGCGCCAGCAGCTTAGATCGACAGGGTGTCAACTATGGCTACACCTTC.

This sequence joins TRBV6-5 and TRBJ1-1; no reliable D call. The CDR3 consists of 12 residues. V was pared by 5 bases and J by 1 base, with 5 bases between. The V gene's germline CDR1 is MNHEY and CDR2 SVGAGI. The CDR3: CASSRQNTEAFF. The CDR3, as DNA: TGTGCCAGCAGTCGACAGAACACTGAAGCTTTCTTT.